This TCR beta chain was obtained from a study of Tregs in tolerant kidney transplant recipients. A note on this clone: Its antigen is not known.

Using immunoSEQ multiplex PCR, the repertoire was profiled, and TCRdb retains in-frame clones only, with some absent. The sample lists around 11,000 clones, around 91% occurring once. This clonotype was sampled from a human patient who received a combined kidney and bone marrow transplant. The sample was Tregs from blood cultured with allogeneic cells, taken before the transplant.

The CDR3 is CASSSQGTNEKLFF. The CDR3 nucleotides are TGTGCCAGCAGTTCACAGGGGACTAATGAAAAACTGTTTTTT. V usage is TRBV28 and J usage is TRBJ1-4; 7 bases fit TRBD1. Germline V gene sequence: CDR1 MDHEN, CDR2 SYDVKM. This CDR3 has 14 residues. J gave up 2 bases and V 4 bases, and 1 base lay outside the gene matches.